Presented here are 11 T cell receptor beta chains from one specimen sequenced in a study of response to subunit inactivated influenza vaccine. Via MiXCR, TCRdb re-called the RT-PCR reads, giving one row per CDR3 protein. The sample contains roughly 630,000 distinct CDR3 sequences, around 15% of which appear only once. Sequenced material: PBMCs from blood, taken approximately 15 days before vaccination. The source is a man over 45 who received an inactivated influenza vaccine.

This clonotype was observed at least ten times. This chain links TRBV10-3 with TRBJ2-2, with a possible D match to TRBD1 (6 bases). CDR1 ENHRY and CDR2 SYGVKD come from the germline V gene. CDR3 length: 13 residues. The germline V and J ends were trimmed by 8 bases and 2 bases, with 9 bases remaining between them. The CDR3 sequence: CAIVDSNTGELFF. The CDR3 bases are TGTGCCATCGTGGACAGCAACACCGGGGAGCTGTTTTTT.

CDR3 coding DNA: TGTGCCAGCAGCCCTCCCCCTGAGGGGCTTGAGACCCAGTACTTC. Protein: CASSPPPEGLETQYF. V usage is TRBV7-9 and J usage is TRBJ2-5; D is tentatively TRBD1 or TRBD2 (5 bases each). Per germline, CDR1 SEHNR and CDR2 FQNEAQ (reference sequence). This CDR3 has 15 amino acids. Trimming took off 5 bases at V and 5 bases at J, with 18 bases between the two ends.

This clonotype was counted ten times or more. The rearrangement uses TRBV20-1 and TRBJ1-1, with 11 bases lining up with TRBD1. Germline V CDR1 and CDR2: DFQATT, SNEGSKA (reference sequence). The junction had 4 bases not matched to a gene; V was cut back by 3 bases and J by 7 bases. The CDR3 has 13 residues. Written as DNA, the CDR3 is TGCAGTGCTAGGGGGACAGGGGGTGTTGAAGCTTTCTTT. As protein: CSARGTGGVEAFF.

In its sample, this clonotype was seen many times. In nucleotides, the CDR3 is TGTGCCAGCAGCTTTAACGCGGGAACCGGGGAGCTGTTTTTT. Encoded protein: CASSFNAGTGELFF. The chain links TRBV7-2 to TRBJ2-2; perhaps TRBD2 as D (6 bases). This CDR3 is 14 amino acids long. From germline, CDR1 is SGHTA and CDR2 FQGNSA. Deletions cut 3 bases from V and 5 bases from J, with 10 bases between.

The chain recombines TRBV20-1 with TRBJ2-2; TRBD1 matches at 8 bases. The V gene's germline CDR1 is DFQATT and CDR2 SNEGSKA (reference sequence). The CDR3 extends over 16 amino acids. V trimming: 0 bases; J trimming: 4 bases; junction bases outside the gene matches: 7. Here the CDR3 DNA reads TGCAGTGCTAGAGACCCTCGACAGGGGACCACCGGGGAGCTGTTTTTT. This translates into CSARDPRQGTTGELFF.

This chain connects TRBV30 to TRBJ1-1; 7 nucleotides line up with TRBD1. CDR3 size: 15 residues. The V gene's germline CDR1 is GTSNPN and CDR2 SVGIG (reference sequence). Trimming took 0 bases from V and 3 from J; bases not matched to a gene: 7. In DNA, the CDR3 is TGTGCCTGGAGTGTAGACCTGGACAGGCACACTGAAGCTTTCTTT. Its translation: CAWSVDLDRHTEAFF.

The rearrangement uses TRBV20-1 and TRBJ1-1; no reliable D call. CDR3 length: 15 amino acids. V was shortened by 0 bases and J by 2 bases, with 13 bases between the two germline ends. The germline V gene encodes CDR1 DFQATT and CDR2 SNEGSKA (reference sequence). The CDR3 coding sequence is TGCAGTGCTAGAGAATTGGGCAGGCCTAACACTGAAGCTTTCTTT. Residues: CSARELGRPNTEAFF.

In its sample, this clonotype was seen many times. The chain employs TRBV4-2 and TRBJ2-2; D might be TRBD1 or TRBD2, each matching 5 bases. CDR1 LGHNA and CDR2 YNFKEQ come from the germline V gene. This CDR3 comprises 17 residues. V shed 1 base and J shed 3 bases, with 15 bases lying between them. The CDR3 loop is CASSQVYLGTDTGELFF. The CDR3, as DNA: TGTGCCAGCAGCCAAGTTTATTTGGGGACGGACACCGGGGAGCTGTTTTTT.

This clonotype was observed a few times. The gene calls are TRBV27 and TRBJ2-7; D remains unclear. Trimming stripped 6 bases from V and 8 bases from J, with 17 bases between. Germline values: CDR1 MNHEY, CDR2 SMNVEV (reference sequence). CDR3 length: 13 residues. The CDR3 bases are TGTGCCAGCAGCCCACCCGGCCGAAATCAGCAGTACTTC. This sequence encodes CASSPPGRNQQYF.

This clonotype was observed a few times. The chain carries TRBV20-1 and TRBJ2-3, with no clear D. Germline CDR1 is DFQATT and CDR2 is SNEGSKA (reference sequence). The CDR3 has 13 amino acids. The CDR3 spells CTGHSWSADTQYF. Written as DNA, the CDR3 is TGCACTGGTCACAGTTGGAGTGCAGATACGCAGTATTTT.

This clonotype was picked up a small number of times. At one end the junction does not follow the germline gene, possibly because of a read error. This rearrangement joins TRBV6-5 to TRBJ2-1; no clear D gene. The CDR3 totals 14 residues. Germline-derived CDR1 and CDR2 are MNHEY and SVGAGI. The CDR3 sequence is CASSYSMTYHEQFF. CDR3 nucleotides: TGTGCCAGCAGTTACTCGATGACCTACCATGAGCAGTTCTTC.